This passage covers 19 T cell receptor beta chains from one sample sequenced in a study of CD8+CD57+ T cells in acquired aplastic anemia. The template used for profiling TCR beta VDJ and CDR3 was genomic DNA. TCRdb itself ran the reads through MiXCR, one entry per CDR3 protein. The table has around 190,000 distinct CDR3 sequences, under 65% seen once. The sequenced material came from sorted CD4+, CD8+, or CD8+CD57+ T cells (not recorded which) from PBMCs. The receptors originated from a human donor in good health.

This chain joins TRBV20-1 and TRBJ1-2; 7 nucleotides match TRBD1. In germline, CDR1 is DFQATT, CDR2 SNEGSKA (reference sequence). This CDR3 is 13 amino acids long. V lost 5 bases to trimming and J lost 6 bases; unmatched junction nucleotides: 9. CDR3 in DNA: TGCAGTGCTCCCCGGGACAGAGCCCATGGCTACACCTTC. This codes for CSAPRDRAHGYTF.

Many counts were recorded for this clonotype. This chain connects TRBV7-3 to TRBJ2-3, with 10 positions matching TRBD2. Per the germline V gene, CDR1 is SGHTA and CDR2 is FQGTGA. V trimming: 2 bases; J trimming: 2 bases; junction bases outside the gene matches: 7. CDR3 length: 17 amino acids. The CDR3 sequence is CASSLGPGLADTDTQYF. The CDR3 region has the DNA TGTGCCAGCAGCTTAGGCCCCGGACTAGCGGACACAGATACGCAGTATTTT.

The J gene is TRBJ2-2, the V gene TRBV25-1; 11 bases agree with TRBD1. With V trimmed by 3 bases and J by 6 bases, 9 bases remained unmatched. The germline V gene encodes CDR1 MGHDK and CDR2 SYGVNS. The CDR3 extends over 17 amino acids. CDR3: CASSEGGLGQGAGELFF. DNA of the CDR3: TGTGCCAGCAGTGAGGGGGGTCTGGGACAGGGGGCCGGGGAGCTGTTTTTT. Variable domain in full (rest from reference TRBV25-1 and TRBJ2-2): EADIYQTPRYLVIGTGKKITLECSQTMGHDKMYWYQQDPGMELHLIHYSYGVNSTEKGDLSSESTVSRIRTEHFPLTLESARPSHTSQYLCASSEGGLGQGAGELFFGEGSRLTVL.

This clonotype was seen ten or more times. CDR3 amino acids: CASAAGDVSNQPQHF. The CDR3 nucleotides read TGTGCCAGCGCCGCGGGGGACGTTAGCAATCAGCCCCAGCATTTT. The V gene is TRBV6-1, the J gene TRBJ1-5, with a possible D match to TRBD1 (5 bases). V was shortened by 8 bases and J by 0 bases, with 14 bases between the two germline ends. CDR1 is MNHNS, CDR2 SASEGT, per germline. There are 15 residues in the CDR3.

The DNA for the CDR3 is TGCGCCAGCAGCTTGGAGGCCAATCTTCCTAACTATGGCTACACCTTC. Protein: CASSLEANLPNYGYTF. This chain links TRBV5-1 with TRBJ1-2; D is unclear. Per the germline V gene, CDR1 is SGHRS and CDR2 is YFSETQ. V lost 0 bases and J 0 bases, leaving 12 bases between the germline ends. The CDR3 totals 16 residues.

The chain employs TRBV18 and TRBJ2-7; 8 nucleotides line up with TRBD1. Trimming at V came to 3 bases and at J to 4 bases, leaving 8 bases not matched to a gene. Germline V gene lookup returns CDR1 KGHSH and CDR2 LQKENI. CDR3 length equals 15 residues. CDR3 bases: TGTGCCAGCTCACCCCTAAGGGACAGGCCTTACGAGCAGTACTTC. It translates to CASSPLRDRPYEQYF. Together with reference TRBV18 and TRBJ2-7, the CDR3 gives the full variable domain: NAGVMQNPRHLVRRRGQEARLRCSPMKGHSHVYWYRQLPEEGLKFMVYLQKENIIDESGMPKERFSAEFPKEGPSILRIQQVVRGDSAAYFCASSPLRDRPYEQYFGPGTRLTVT.

The J gene is TRBJ2-6, the V gene TRBV6-2 or TRBV6-3; D gene unclear. The V end lost 7 bases, the J end lost 4 bases, and 5 bases lay between the germline ends. CDR1 MNHEY and CDR2 SVGEGT come from the germline V gene. The CDR3 contains 12 residues. CDR3 nucleotides: TGTGCCAGCAAGCAGGGGGCCAACGTCCTGACTTTC. It yields the protein CASKQGANVLTF.

The chain recombines TRBV29-1 with TRBJ2-7, with D possibly TRBD1 on 5 matching bases. Germline values: CDR1 SQVTM, CDR2 ANQGSEA. The V end was cut by 6 bases, the J end by 7 bases, with 13 bases between. The CDR3 is 11 amino acids. The CDR3 DNA sequence: TGCAGCGTGGACAAAAATGAAGAGCAGTACTTC. The encoded protein is CSVDKNEEQYF.

This chain joins TRBV25-1 and TRBJ1-2; D is uncertain. The CDR3 has 16 residues. Germline CDR1 reads MGHDK; CDR2 reads SYGVNS. Between the trimmed V and J ends, which lost 2 bases and 2 bases, there was a span of 15 bases. The DNA of the CDR3 is TGTGCCAGCAGTGAAGAAGAGTGGGGAACCAACTATGGCTACACCTTC. It specifies CASSEEEWGTNYGYTF.

This clonotype has at least ten counts. V is TRBV6-6 and J is TRBJ2-7; 8 bases fit TRBD1. CDR3 length: 16 residues. V shed 1 base and J 3 bases; nucleotides not matched to a gene: 8. CDR1 is MNHNY and CDR2 is SVGAGI in the germline V gene (reference sequence). CDR3 sequence: CASSYLTGGPLYEQYF. The DNA for the CDR3 is TGTGCCAGCAGTTACTTAACAGGGGGTCCTCTCTACGAGCAGTACTTC.

At least ten counts were recorded for this clonotype. J is TRBJ2-2 and V is TRBV20-1, with 9 nucleotides matching TRBD2. The V gene end was trimmed by 0 bases and the J gene end by 2 bases; junction bases not matched to a gene: 4. The CDR3 extends over 16 amino acids. The germline CDR1 and CDR2 sequences are DFQATT and SNEGSKA (reference sequence). CDR3 coding DNA: TGCAGTGCTAGAGACAAGACTAGCGGAAACACCGGGGAGCTGTTTTTT. Protein product: CSARDKTSGNTGELFF.

This chain links TRBV11-2 with TRBJ2-3, with TRBD2 matching 10 bases. Germline CDR1 reads SGHAT; CDR2 reads FQNNGV. This CDR3 region has 13 residues. The ends lost 0 bases at V and 12 bases at J; junction bases unmatched: 3. The CDR3 nucleotides read TGTGCCAGCAGCTTAGAAGCTAGCGGGAGCCAGTATTTT. It is translated as CASSLEASGSQYF.

Only a few counts were recorded for this clonotype. The chain combines TRBV24-1 with TRBJ2-2, with D uncertain. Trimming stripped 0 bases from V and 5 bases from J, with 6 bases between. Germline CDR1 KGHDR, CDR2 SFDVKD. This CDR3 comprises 14 residues. CDR3 in amino acids: CATSDLAVTGELFF. Here the CDR3 DNA reads TGTGCCACCAGTGATTTGGCCGTAACCGGGGAGCTGTTTTTT.

V is TRBV14 and J is TRBJ1-3; D is unresolved. The length of the CDR3 is 13 residues. Trimming removed 2 bases at V and 4 bases at J, with 6 bases between. The germline V gene encodes CDR1 SGHDN and CDR2 FVKESK. CDR3 loop: CASSQMSGNTIYF. CDR3 sequence (DNA): TGTGCCAGCAGCCAAATGTCAGGAAACACCATATATTTT.

With respect to this clonotype: Possible read error: a much larger clone is one base away. The chain employs TRBV5-1 and TRBJ2-1, with 9 bases identical to TRBD1. CDR3 length: 14 residues. Germline trimming cut 4 bases from V and 8 bases from J; bases unmatched to any gene: 7. Germline V lookup: CDR1 SGHRS, CDR2 YFSETQ. CDR3 sequence (DNA): TGCGCCAGCAGCGCGGACAGGGGAATAGATGAGCAGTTCTTC. Its protein product is CASSADRGIDEQFF.

Points on this clonotype: A read error may produce the germline difference seen at one junction end. The V call is TRBV11-2, the J call TRBJ2-7, with D perhaps matching TRBD2 (5 bases). Germline V gene data show CDR1 as SGHAT and CDR2 as FQNNGV. This CDR3 comprises 14 residues. The CDR3 nucleotides read TGTGCTAGCAGCTCACCACCCGGGATATACGAGCAGTACTTC. Its protein product is CASSSPPGIYEQYF.

This chain connects TRBV7-2 to TRBJ2-7; D not resolved. The CDR3 consists of 13 residues. V was cut by 0 bases and J by 4 bases, with 7 bases left in between. In germline, CDR1 is SGHTA, CDR2 FQGNSA. The CDR3 region is CASSLAQQYEQYF. The CDR3 DNA is TGTGCCAGCAGCTTAGCCCAACAGTACGAGCAGTACTTC.

This clonotype came up many times. The chain has TRBV20-1 and TRBJ2-2; perhaps TRBD1 as D (5 bases). Germline V gene sequence: CDR1 DFQATT, CDR2 SNEGSKA (reference sequence). Trimming took 3 bases from V and 3 from J, leaving 8 bases between them. This CDR3 has 13 residues. CDR3 amino acids: CSARLGDTGELFF. The CDR3 DNA reads TGCAGTGCTAGGTTAGGGGACACCGGGGAGCTGTTTTTT.

CDR3 DNA sequence: TGTGCCAGCAGTGTTCTCGGGACACCAGCCTACAATGAGCAGTTCTTC. Translating it yields CASSVLGTPAYNEQFF. The rearrangement links TRBV9 to TRBJ2-1; D perhaps matches TRBD1 (6 bases). CDR3 size: 16 residues. The V end was cut by 5 bases, the J end by 2 bases, with 17 bases between. Germline CDR1 SGDLS, CDR2 YYNGEE.